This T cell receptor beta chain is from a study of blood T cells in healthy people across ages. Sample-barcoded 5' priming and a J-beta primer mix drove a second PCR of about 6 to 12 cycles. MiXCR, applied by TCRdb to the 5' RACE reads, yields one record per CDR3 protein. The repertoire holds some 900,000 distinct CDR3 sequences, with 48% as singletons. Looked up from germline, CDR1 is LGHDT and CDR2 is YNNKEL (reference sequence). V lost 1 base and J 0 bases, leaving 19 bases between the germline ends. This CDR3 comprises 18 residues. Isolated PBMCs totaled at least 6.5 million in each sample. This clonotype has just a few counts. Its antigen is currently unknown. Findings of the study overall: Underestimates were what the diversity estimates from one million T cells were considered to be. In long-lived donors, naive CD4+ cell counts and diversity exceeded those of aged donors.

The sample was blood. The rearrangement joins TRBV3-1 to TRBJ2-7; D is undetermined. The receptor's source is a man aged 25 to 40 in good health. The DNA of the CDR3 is TGTGCCAGCAGCCAAGTGTATTTGGAGCCTTCACTCTCCTACGAGCAGTACTTC. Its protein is CASSQVYLEPSLSYEQYF.